This T cell receptor beta chain is drawn from a study of cytomegalovirus exposure and HLA in healthy donors. Study-wide results and limits: The productive fraction for most TCR beta V segments was about 87% or about 30% in an earlier analysis. When a later analysis was performed, an Asian-associated ancestry cluster reportedly had fewer N-insertions than the approximately 690-donor mean.

Though nominally healthy at sampling, donors likely had unrecorded immune exposures. Germline assignment: CDR1 SGHTA and CDR2 FQGTGA. Germline trimming cut 4 bases from V and 3 bases from J; bases unmatched to any gene: 6. This CDR3 spans 15 amino acids. The PCR ran on 60 Vbeta and 13 Jbeta primers. The assay was immunoSEQ multiplex PCR, and TCRdb's table has in-frame clones only and misses some. In the table there are 100,000 to 150,000 clones, about 71% of which are singletons. Comment on this clone: Its antigen is as yet unknown.

The J gene is TRBJ1-1, the V gene TRBV7-3; TRBD1 agrees at 9 bases. Sequencing used PBMCs. This TCR was sampled from a woman aged 60-70 years in good health and CMV-seropositive. The CDR3 sequence: CASSSGQGGHTEAFF. The CDR3 coding sequence is TGTGCCAGCAGCTCGGGACAGGGCGGGCACACTGAAGCTTTCTTT.